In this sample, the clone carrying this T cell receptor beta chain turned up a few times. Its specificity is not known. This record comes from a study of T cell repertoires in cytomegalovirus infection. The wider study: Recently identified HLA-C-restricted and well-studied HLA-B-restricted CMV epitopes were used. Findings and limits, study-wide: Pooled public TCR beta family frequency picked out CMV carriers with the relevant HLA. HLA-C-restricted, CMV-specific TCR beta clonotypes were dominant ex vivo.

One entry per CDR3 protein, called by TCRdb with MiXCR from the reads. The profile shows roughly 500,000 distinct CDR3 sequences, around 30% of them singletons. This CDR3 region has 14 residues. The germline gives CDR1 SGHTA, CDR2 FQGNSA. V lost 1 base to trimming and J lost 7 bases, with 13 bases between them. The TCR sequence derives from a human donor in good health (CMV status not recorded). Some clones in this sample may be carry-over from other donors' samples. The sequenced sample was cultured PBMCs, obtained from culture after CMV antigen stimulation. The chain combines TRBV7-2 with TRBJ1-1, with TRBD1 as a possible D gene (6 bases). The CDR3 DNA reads TGTGCCAGCAGCTTAGGTGGTGGGGGCCGTGAAGCTTTCTTT. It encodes CASSLGGGGREAFF.